A single sample is the source of the 5 T cell receptor beta chains below, sequenced in a study of cytomegalovirus exposure and HLA in healthy donors. Use of 60 Vbeta and 13 Jbeta primers characterized the PCR. Clones were read by immunoSEQ multiplex PCR, and TCRdb kept only the in-frame ones, dropping some. The sample holds 170,000 or so clones, around 78% seen once. The specimen was PBMCs. The receptors here all came from a woman in her thirties or forties in good health and CMV-seronegative.

The V call is TRBV5-6, the J call TRBJ2-2, with a weak D call TRBD2 (6 bases). The CDR3 covers 15 residues. CDR1 is SGHDT, CDR2 YYEEEE, per germline. V dropped 1 base and J dropped 9 bases, with 16 bases sitting between them. CDR3 coding DNA: TGTGCCAGCAGCTTGCTCGGGACTCGAGGAAGGGAGCTGTTTTTT. Translating gives CASSLLGTRGRELFF.

The rearrangement joins TRBV27 to TRBJ2-2; 8 nucleotides align to TRBD1. The germline V gene has CDR1 MNHEY and CDR2 SMNVEV (reference sequence). J was trimmed by 2 bases and V by 8 bases; bases with no gene match: 10. CDR3 length equals 16 residues. The CDR3 nucleotides are TGTGCCAGCGCTCTCCAGGGGGCTAGAAACACCGGGGAGCTGTTTTTT. As protein: CASALQGARNTGELFF.

The chain joins TRBV6-1 to TRBJ1-5; D gene unclear. Looked up from germline, CDR1 is MNHNS and CDR2 is SASEGT. The CDR3 sequence is 14 residues long. V was shortened by 2 bases and J by 7 bases, with 12 bases between the two germline ends. CDR3 in DNA: TGTGCCAGCAGTGAACCGGCCGAACAGCAGCCCCAGCATTTT. Translating it yields CASSEPAEQQPQHF.

The chain carries TRBV6-6 and TRBJ2-1, with D uncertain. Per germline, CDR1 MNHNY and CDR2 SVGAGI (reference sequence). The CDR3 length is 11 residues. Trimming shortened V by 2 bases and J by 9 bases, and 5 bases separated the two germline ends. CDR3 sequence reads: CASSYLGEQFF. The DNA for the CDR3 is TGTGCCAGCAGTTACCTAGGTGAGCAGTTCTTC.

This clone was recorded a few times. The chain combines TRBV10-3 with TRBJ2-7; TRBD1 matches 7 bases. V shed 5 bases and J 4 bases; nucleotides not matched to a gene: 8. This CDR3 comprises 14 residues. Per germline, CDR1 ENHRY and CDR2 SYGVKD. The CDR3 DNA sequence: TGTGCCATCAGTCCCGGGACAGAATCTTACGAGCAGTACTTC. Encoded protein: CAISPGTESYEQYF.